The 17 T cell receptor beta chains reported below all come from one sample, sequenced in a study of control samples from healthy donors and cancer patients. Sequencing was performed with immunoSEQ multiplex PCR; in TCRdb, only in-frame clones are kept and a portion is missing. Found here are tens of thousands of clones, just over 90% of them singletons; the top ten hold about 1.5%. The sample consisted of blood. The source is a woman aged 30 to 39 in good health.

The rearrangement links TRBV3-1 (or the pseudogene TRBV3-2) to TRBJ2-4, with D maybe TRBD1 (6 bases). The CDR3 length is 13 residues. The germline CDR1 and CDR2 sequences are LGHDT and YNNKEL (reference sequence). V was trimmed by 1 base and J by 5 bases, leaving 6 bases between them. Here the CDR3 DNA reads TGTGCCAGCAGCCAAGGACAGGAAAACATTCAGTACTTC. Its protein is CASSQGQENIQYF.

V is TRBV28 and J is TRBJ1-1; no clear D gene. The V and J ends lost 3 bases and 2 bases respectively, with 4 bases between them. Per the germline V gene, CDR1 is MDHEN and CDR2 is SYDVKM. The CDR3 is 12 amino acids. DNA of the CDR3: TGTGCCAGCAGTTTCTCTAACACTGAAGCTTTCTTT. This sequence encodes CASSFSNTEAFF.

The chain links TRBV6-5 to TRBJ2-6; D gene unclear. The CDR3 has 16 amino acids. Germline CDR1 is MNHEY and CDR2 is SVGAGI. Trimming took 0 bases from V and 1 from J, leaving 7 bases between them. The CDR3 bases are TGTGCCAGCAGTTACTCCCAGGTATCTGGGGCCAACGTCCTGACTTTC. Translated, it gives CASSYSQVSGANVLTF.

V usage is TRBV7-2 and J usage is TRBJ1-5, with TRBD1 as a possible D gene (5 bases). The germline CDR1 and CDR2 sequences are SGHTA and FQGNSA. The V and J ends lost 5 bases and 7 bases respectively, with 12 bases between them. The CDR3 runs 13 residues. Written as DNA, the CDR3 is TGTGCCAGCAGCGACAGAACGGCCCAGCCCCAGCATTTT. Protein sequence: CASSDRTAQPQHF. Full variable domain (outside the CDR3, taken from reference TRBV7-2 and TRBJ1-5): GAGVSQSPSNKVTEKGKDVELRCDPISGHTALYWYRQSLGQGLEFLIYFQGNSAPDKSGLPSDRFSAERTGGSVSTLTIQRTQQEDSAVYLCASSDRTAQPQHFGDGTRLSIL.

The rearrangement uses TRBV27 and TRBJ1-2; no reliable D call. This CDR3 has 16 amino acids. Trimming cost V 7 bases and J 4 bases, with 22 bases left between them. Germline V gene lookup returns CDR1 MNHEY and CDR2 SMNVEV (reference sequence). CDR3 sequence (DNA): TGTGCCAGCACCGAAGGCCGGGGTGGCGGGGTCTATGGCTACACCTTC. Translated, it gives CASTEGRGGGVYGYTF.

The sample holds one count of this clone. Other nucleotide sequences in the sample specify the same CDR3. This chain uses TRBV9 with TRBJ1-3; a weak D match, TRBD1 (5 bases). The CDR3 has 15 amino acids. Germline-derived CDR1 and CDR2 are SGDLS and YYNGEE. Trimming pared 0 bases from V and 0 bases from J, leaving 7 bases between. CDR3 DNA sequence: TGTGCCAGCAGCGTAGGCCAGGGCTCTGGAAACACCATATATTTT. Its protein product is CASSVGQGSGNTIYF.

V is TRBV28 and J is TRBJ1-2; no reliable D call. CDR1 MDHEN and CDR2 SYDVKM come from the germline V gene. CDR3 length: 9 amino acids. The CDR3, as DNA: TGTACCCCTAACTATGGCTACACCTTC. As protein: CTPNYGYTF.

The CDR3 DNA sequence: TGCAGCGCCCGAGGGGCAGATACGCAGTATTTT. It yields the protein CSARGADTQYF. The chain recombines TRBV29-1 with TRBJ2-3; D assignment may be TRBD1 or TRBD2 (5 bases each). The germline V gene encodes CDR1 SQVTM and CDR2 ANQGSEA. This CDR3 contains 11 residues. V was clipped by 7 bases and J by 4 bases, with 9 bases between them.

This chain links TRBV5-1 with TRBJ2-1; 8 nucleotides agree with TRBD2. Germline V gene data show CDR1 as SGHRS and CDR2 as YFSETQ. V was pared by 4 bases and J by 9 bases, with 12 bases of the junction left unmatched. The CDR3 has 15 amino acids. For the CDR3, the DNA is TGCGCCAGCAGCCAAAGCGGGAGTTTAGTTGTTGAGCAGTTCTTC. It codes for CASSQSGSLVVEQFF.

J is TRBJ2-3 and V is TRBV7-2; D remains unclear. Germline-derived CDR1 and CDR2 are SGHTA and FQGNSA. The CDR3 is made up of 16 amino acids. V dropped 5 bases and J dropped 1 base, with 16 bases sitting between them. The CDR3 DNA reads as TGTGCCAGCAGCGTAGGGTTGCGAGGCGGCACAGATACGCAGTATTTT. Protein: CASSVGLRGGTDTQYF.

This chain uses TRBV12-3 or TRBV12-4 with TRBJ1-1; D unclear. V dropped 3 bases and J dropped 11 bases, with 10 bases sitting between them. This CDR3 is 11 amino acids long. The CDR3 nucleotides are TGTGCCAGCAGTTTTCGGTTCTTTGCTTTCTTT. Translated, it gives CASSFRFFAFF.

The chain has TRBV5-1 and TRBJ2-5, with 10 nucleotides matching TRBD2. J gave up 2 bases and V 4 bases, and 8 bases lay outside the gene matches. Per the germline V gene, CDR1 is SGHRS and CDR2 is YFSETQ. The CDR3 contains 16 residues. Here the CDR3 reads CASSPLAGDDQETQYF. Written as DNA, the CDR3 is TGCGCCAGCAGCCCCCTAGCGGGAGATGATCAAGAGACCCAGTACTTC.

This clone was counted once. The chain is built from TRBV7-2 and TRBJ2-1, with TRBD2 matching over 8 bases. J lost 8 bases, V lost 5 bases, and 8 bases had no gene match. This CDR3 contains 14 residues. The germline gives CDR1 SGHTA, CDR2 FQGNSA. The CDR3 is CASSPRWRGDEQFF. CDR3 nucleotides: TGTGCCAGCAGCCCCCGTTGGCGGGGGGATGAGCAGTTCTTC.

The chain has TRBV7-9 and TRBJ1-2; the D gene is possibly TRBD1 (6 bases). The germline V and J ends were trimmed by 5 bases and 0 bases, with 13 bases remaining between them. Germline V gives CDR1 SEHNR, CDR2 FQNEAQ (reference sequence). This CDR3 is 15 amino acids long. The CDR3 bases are TGTGCCAGCAGCCAGAACAGGGAGACTAACTATGGCTACACCTTC. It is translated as CASSQNRETNYGYTF.

The CDR3 coding sequence is TGTGCCAGCACCTCGATGGGGGGGAGTCTCTACGAGCAGTACTTC. As protein: CASTSMGGSLYEQYF. The chain recombines TRBV21-1 with TRBJ2-7; the table's D call of TRBD2 was not tested on the DNA. TRBV21-1 is recorded as a pseudogene. The CDR3 spans 15 residues.

The CDR3: CAWSDVPGYAGYTF. The CDR3 DNA follows: TGTGCCTGGAGTGATGTCCCCGGGTATGCTGGCTACACCTTC. The V gene is TRBV30, the J gene TRBJ1-2; D unclear. Germline V CDR1 and CDR2: GTSNPN, SVGIG (reference sequence). The V gene lost 1 base and the J gene lost 7 bases, with 16 bases spanning the gap. The CDR3 totals 14 residues.

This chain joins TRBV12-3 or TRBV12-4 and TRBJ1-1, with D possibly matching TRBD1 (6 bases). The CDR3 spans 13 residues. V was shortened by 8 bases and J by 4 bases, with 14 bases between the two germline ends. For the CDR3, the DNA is TGTGCCAGCTGCACAGGGTTACTCACTGAAGCTTTCTTT. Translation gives CASCTGLLTEAFF.